This T cell receptor beta chain emerged from a study of blood T cells in healthy people across ages. Primed by a sample-barcoded 5' primer and a J-beta primer mix, a second PCR proceeded for 7 to 11 cycles. Every sample produced at least 2.5 million CDR3-containing paired-end reads. MiXCR was run by TCRdb on the 5' RACE reads, yielding one entry per CDR3 protein. The repertoire holds 800,000 to 950,000 distinct CDR3 sequences, with about 28% as singletons. There are 15 residues in the CDR3. V dropped 7 bases and J dropped 2 bases, with 18 bases sitting between them. Germline values: CDR1 MNHEY, CDR2 SMNVEV (reference sequence). This clonotype was seen a few times. The data also belong to a second study, concerning T cells of mothers and their children. This second report adds: Donation came from a few healthy Caucasian mothers together with their six children. Unrelated mother-child pairs always had slightly, but never significantly, lower normalized overlap than related pairs.

This chain uses TRBV27 with TRBJ2-7, with no clear D. The material sequenced was blood. The receptor was derived from a woman in her thirties or forties in good health. The CDR3 nucleotides read TGTGCCAGCACCCACCCCCTACTTCGACCCTACGAGCAGTACTTC. As protein: CASTHPLLRPYEQYF.